Shown below are 27 T cell receptor beta chains from a single sample sequenced in a study of cytomegalovirus exposure and HLA in healthy donors. PCR primers comprised 60 Vbeta and 13 Jbeta primers. This table comes from immunoSEQ multiplex PCR, and its TCRdb copy is limited to in-frame clones, with some not included. The sample includes 150,000 to 200,000 clones, roughly 77% seen only once; the top ten take approximately 3.6%. Sequenced sample: PBMCs. The receptors shown here come from a man aged 35-49 years in good health and CMV-seropositive.

The rearrangement joins TRBV11-1 to TRBJ2-7, with TRBD1 identical over 11 bases. The junction had 11 bases not matched to a gene; V was cut back by 7 bases and J by 6 bases. CDR3 length: 15 residues. From germline, CDR1 is SGHAT and CDR2 FQDESV (reference sequence). DNA for the CDR3: TGTGCCAGCACCACCGGGACAGGGGGATATCGCGAGCAGTACTTC. As protein: CASTTGTGGYREQYF.

This clone was seen only once. This rearrangement joins TRBV5-3 to TRBJ2-1; 10 bases line up with TRBD2. TRBV5-3 is an ORF, and what it does is uncertain. The CDR3 runs to 16 residues. Germline trimming cut 4 bases from V and 4 bases from J; bases unmatched to any gene: 8. CDR3 DNA sequence: TGTGCCAGAAGCCACCCACTAGCGGGACCTTACAATGAGCAGTTCTTC. Its protein product is CARSHPLAGPYNEQFF.

The rearrangement links TRBV5-6 to TRBJ2-7; 12 positions match TRBD2. After removal of 0 bases from V and 1 base from J, the junction contained 2 bases not matched to a gene. This CDR3 contains 16 residues. CDR1 and CDR2 from the germline V gene are SGHDT and YYEEEE. CDR3 sequence: CASSLGLAGASYEQYF. The CDR3 DNA sequence: TGTGCCAGCAGCTTGGGACTAGCGGGAGCGTCCTACGAGCAGTACTTC.

There are a few counts of this clone. V usage is TRBV7-9 and J usage is TRBJ2-5; 13 positions agree with TRBD2. The CDR3 sequence is 17 residues long. V lost 7 bases, J lost 2 bases, and 10 bases stayed unmatched. Germline assignment: CDR1 SEHNR and CDR2 FQNEAQ (reference sequence). The CDR3 DNA is TGTGCCAGCACCCCGAGGGGACTAGCGGGGTTTCAAGAGACCCAGTACTTC. This codes for CASTPRGLAGFQETQYF.

CDR3 in amino acids: CASSEGPGEQYGYTF. The CDR3 nucleotides read TGTGCCAGCAGTGAGGGGCCAGGGGAACAGTATGGCTACACCTTC. The rearrangement joins TRBV6-1 to TRBJ1-2; D is possibly TRBD1 (6 bases). The CDR3 has 15 residues. The germline V gene encodes CDR1 MNHNS and CDR2 SASEGT. Trimming pared 3 bases from V and 5 bases from J, leaving 16 bases between.

The V gene is TRBV6-1, the J gene TRBJ1-4; 9 nucleotides align to TRBD1. In germline, CDR1 is MNHNS, CDR2 SASEGT. The CDR3 is 14 amino acids. Trimming at V came to 6 bases and at J to 7 bases, leaving 6 bases not matched to a gene. This CDR3 is CASRDRGSGEKLFF. CDR3 DNA sequence: TGTGCCAGCAGAGACAGGGGGTCGGGTGAAAAACTGTTTTTT.

V usage is TRBV29-1 and J usage is TRBJ2-1; TRBD2 matches 11 bases. The CDR3 covers 16 residues. Germline CDR1 SQVTM, CDR2 ANQGSEA. J lost 7 bases, V lost 0 bases, and 8 bases had no gene match. This CDR3 reads CSVEDLLAGGSNEQFF. DNA of the CDR3: TGCAGCGTTGAAGATCTTCTAGCGGGAGGAAGTAATGAGCAGTTCTTC.

This chain uses TRBV7-6 with TRBJ1-3, with no clear D. The CDR3 consists of 15 residues. Trimming took 5 bases from V and 0 from J, leaving 11 bases between them. The germline V gene encodes CDR1 SGHVS and CDR2 FNYEAQ. In DNA, the CDR3 is TGTGCCAGCAGCCAGAACGGGGACTCTGGAAACACCATATATTTT. Amino acids: CASSQNGDSGNTIYF.

This sequence joins TRBV6-1 and TRBJ2-5; TRBD2 might be the D (7 bases). The V and J ends lost 7 bases and 3 bases respectively, with 18 bases between them. The germline V gene has CDR1 MNHNS and CDR2 SASEGT. The CDR3 is 15 residues long. The CDR3 spells CASTLGGRAKETQYF. In nucleotides, the CDR3 is TGTGCCAGCACCTTAGGGGGGAGGGCTAAAGAGACCCAGTACTTC.

The genes are TRBV5-6 and TRBJ2-5, with D possibly TRBD1 on 6 matching bases. V was shortened by 3 bases and J by 1 base, with 13 bases between the two germline ends. Germline V gene sequence: CDR1 SGHDT, CDR2 YYEEEE. The length of the CDR3 is 15 residues. The CDR3: CASSYQGTLQETQYF. As DNA, the CDR3 is TGTGCCAGCAGCTATCAGGGGACCCTCCAAGAGACCCAGTACTTC.

As regards this clone: Other DNA variants within this sample encode the same CDR3. This chain links TRBV7-2 with TRBJ1-1; TRBD1 is a possible D gene (5 bases). Trimming removed 0 bases from V and 5 bases from J, with 10 bases in between. The CDR3 length is 14 residues. The germline CDR1 and CDR2 sequences are SGHTA and FQGNSA. The CDR3 spells CASSLALGGTEAFF. CDR3 DNA sequence: TGTGCCAGCAGCTTAGCGCTGGGGGGTACTGAAGCTTTCTTT.

This clone has only a few counts. V is TRBV2 and J is TRBJ2-2; D is unclear. The CDR3 length is 14 residues. Germline values: CDR1 SNHLY, CDR2 FYNNEI. Trimming left V 2 bases short and J 1 base short, with 5 bases between. The CDR3 nucleotides are TGTGCCAGCAGTGAATTAGTGAACACCGGGGAGCTGTTTTTT. Amino acid sequence: CASSELVNTGELFF.

This chain uses TRBV28 with TRBJ2-5; possibly TRBD1 for D (5 bases). V lost 4 bases to trimming and J lost 0 bases, with 12 bases between them. This CDR3 spans 15 amino acids. Germline V gives CDR1 MDHEN, CDR2 SYDVKM. As DNA, the CDR3 is TGTGCCAGCAGTTCGGTAACAGGAGACCAAGAGACCCAGTACTTC. This translates into CASSSVTGDQETQYF.

This chain links TRBV6-1 with TRBJ2-4; TRBD1 matches 8 bases. The length of the CDR3 is 19 residues. V shed 1 base and J 0 bases; nucleotides not matched to a gene: 11. Germline CDR1 reads MNHNS; CDR2 reads SASEGT. The CDR3 coding sequence is TGTGCCAGCAGTGAAGGGGGGACAGGACCCCGAATAGCCAAAAACATTCAGTACTTC. Protein sequence: CASSEGGTGPRIAKNIQYF.

The CDR3 loop is CATSRDSGTQYF. CDR3 in DNA: TGTGCCACCAGCAGAGACAGCGGGACTCAGTATTTT. The chain links TRBV15 to TRBJ2-3; 7 nucleotides align to TRBD2. Germline CDR1 reads LNHNV; CDR2 reads YYDKDF (reference sequence). The CDR3 spans 12 residues. Trimming removed 0 bases from V and 12 bases from J; junction bases left unmatched: 3.

The chain employs TRBV9 and TRBJ2-2; possibly TRBD2 for D (7 bases). CDR1 and CDR2 from the germline V gene are SGDLS and YYNGEE. V lost 0 bases and J lost 6, with 12 bases in between. The CDR3 sequence is 15 residues long. The CDR3: CASSVAGEGAGELFF. The CDR3 DNA is TGTGCCAGCAGCGTAGCTGGGGAGGGGGCCGGGGAGCTGTTTTTT. The whole variable domain, filled in from reference TRBV9 and TRBJ2-2, reads DSGVTQTPKHLITATGQRVTLRCSPRSGDLSVYWYQQSLDQGLQFLIQYYNGEERAKGNILERFSAQQFPDLHSELNLSSLELGDSALYFCASSVAGEGAGELFFGEGSRLTVL.

This clone has a single count. The chain carries TRBV6-5 and TRBJ1-2; TRBD1 matches 8 bases. Germline V gives CDR1 MNHEY, CDR2 SVGAGI. The CDR3 has 15 residues. Unmatched junction bases numbered 5, after V lost 0 bases and J lost 5 bases. DNA of the CDR3: TGTGCCAGCAGTTACTCTGGACAGGGACGGTATGGCTACACCTTC. The encoded protein is CASSYSGQGRYGYTF.

The V gene is TRBV6-1, the J gene TRBJ1-2; D gene ambiguous. Germline V lookup: CDR1 MNHNS, CDR2 SASEGT. V lost 4 bases and J lost 3, with 9 bases in between. This CDR3 is built from 13 residues. The CDR3 loop is CASSAQEYYGYTF. The CDR3 DNA sequence: TGTGCCAGCAGTGCCCAGGAATACTATGGCTACACCTTC.

As regards this clone: Germline is not matched at one junction end, which may reflect a read error. The chain uses TRBV6-6 and TRBJ2-5; D is possibly TRBD1 (6 bases). Germline CDR1 is MNHNY and CDR2 is SVGAGI (reference sequence). The CDR3 runs 15 residues. CDR3 DNA: TGTGCCAGCAGTTACGATGAGACAGGACAAGGGACCCAGTACTTC. Its translation is CASSYDETGQGTQYF.

CDR3 nucleotide sequence: TGTGCCAGCAGCTTGGCGCCCGGGGGGACCATCAAGGAGACCCAGTACTTC. Its protein product is CASSLAPGGTIKETQYF. V usage is TRBV7-8 and J usage is TRBJ2-5; 7 nucleotides align to TRBD2. Germline V gene lookup returns CDR1 SGHVS and CDR2 FQNEAQ. J gave up 5 bases and V 3 bases, and 15 bases lay outside the gene matches. This CDR3 is built from 17 residues.

Concerning this clone: At the DNA level, this CDR3 is encoded by other sequences in the same sample as well. The chain combines TRBV6-5 with TRBJ1-1; D not resolved. V was clipped by 6 bases and J by 3 bases, with 14 bases between them. Germline values: CDR1 MNHEY, CDR2 SVGAGI. The CDR3 sequence is 14 residues long. The CDR3 here is CASRVLARDTEAFF. CDR3 sequence (DNA): TGTGCCAGCAGGGTACTCGCCCGGGACACTGAAGCTTTCTTT.

This chain links TRBV10-3 with TRBJ2-3, with D perhaps matching TRBD2 (6 bases). There are 12 residues in the CDR3. CDR1 and CDR2 (germline): ENHRY, SYGVKD. The ends were cut back, 8 bases at V and 6 bases at J, with 12 bases in the middle. This CDR3 is CAISTGVDTQYF. The CDR3 region has the DNA TGTGCCATCTCGACGGGGGTGGATACGCAGTATTTT.

The rearrangement joins TRBV2 to TRBJ2-3, with a possible D match to TRBD1 (5 bases). V lost 6 bases and J lost 5, with 9 bases in between. The germline V gene encodes CDR1 SNHLY and CDR2 FYNNEI. The CDR3 is 12 residues long. Here the CDR3 DNA reads TGTGCCAGCAGCCGACAGCGAGATACGCAGTATTTT. Translating gives CASSRQRDTQYF.

A few counts support this clone. This chain's CDR3 is CASSGRTGTGNTIYF. CDR3 coding DNA: TGTGCCAGCAGTGGCAGGACAGGGACTGGAAACACCATATATTTT. The V call is TRBV6-1, the J call TRBJ1-3; 8 bases are shared with TRBD1. The CDR3 is made up of 15 amino acids. V lost 4 bases, J lost 2 bases, and 4 bases stayed unmatched. The germline gives CDR1 MNHNS, CDR2 SASEGT.

The J gene is TRBJ2-2, the V gene TRBV7-2; tentatively, D is TRBD1 (6 bases). Trimming removed 1 base from V and 3 bases from J, with 9 bases in between. The CDR3 is 15 residues long. In germline, CDR1 is SGHTA, CDR2 FQGNSA. CDR3 loop: CASSLGDTHTGELFF. The CDR3, as DNA: TGTGCCAGCAGCTTAGGGGACACTCACACCGGGGAGCTGTTTTTT.

The genes are TRBV5-1 and TRBJ1-4; 7 bases match TRBD1. This CDR3 region has 15 residues. Unmatched junction bases numbered 4, after V lost 2 bases and J lost 3 bases. Looked up from germline, CDR1 is SGHRS and CDR2 is YFSETQ. The CDR3: CASSLTGAANEKLFF. The CDR3 DNA is TGCGCCAGCAGCTTAACAGGGGCCGCTAATGAAAAACTGTTTTTT. Supplemented by reference TRBV5-1 and TRBJ1-4, the full variable domain reads KAGVTQTPRYLIKTRGQQVTLSCSPISGHRSVSWYQQTPGQGLQFLFEYFSETQRNKGNFPGRFSGRQFSNSRSEMNVSTLELGDSALYLCASSLTGAANEKLFFGSGTQLSVL.

The V gene is TRBV29-1, the J gene TRBJ1-1; no definite D call. This CDR3 comprises 14 residues. V shed 6 bases and J shed 2 bases, with 16 bases lying between them. CDR1 SQVTM and CDR2 ANQGSEA come from the germline V gene. The CDR3 DNA reads as TGCAGCGTCCTAATCCGGGAGCCTAACACTGAAGCTTTCTTT. This translates into CSVLIREPNTEAFF.